These 23 T cell receptor beta chains share one sample of origin, sequenced in a study of blood T cell repertoires in COVID-19. Some clones are missing from TCRdb's copy, which holds only in-frame ones; the method was immunoSEQ multiplex PCR. Here the sample spans fewer than 400,000 clones, roughly nine tenths being singletons. The sample was peripheral blood. Receptors originate from a woman aged 25-40 years with COVID-19, enrolled during active disease.

A remark on this clone: Other nucleotide sequences in the sample specify the same CDR3. The V gene is TRBV6-1, the J gene TRBJ1-2; D perhaps matches TRBD1 (5 bases). Germline V gene sequence: CDR1 MNHNS, CDR2 SASEGT. Trimming removed 2 bases at V and 8 bases at J, with 12 bases between. The CDR3 runs 13 residues. The CDR3, as DNA: TGTGCCAGCAGTGAACAGGGTGCGGGGGGCTACACCTTC. Protein product: CASSEQGAGGYTF.

V usage is TRBV2 and J usage is TRBJ1-1, with 8 bases that match TRBD1. Looked up from germline, CDR1 is SNHLY and CDR2 is FYNNEI. CDR3 length: 14 amino acids. The ends lost 5 bases at V and 4 bases at J; junction bases unmatched: 6. The CDR3 reads CASSQQGEATEAFF. As DNA, the CDR3 is TGTGCCAGCAGTCAACAGGGGGAAGCCACTGAAGCTTTCTTT.

Worth noting for this clone: The same CDR3 arises from other DNA sequences in this sample as well. The V and J genes are TRBV30 and TRBJ2-7; 8 nucleotides match TRBD1. There are 12 residues in the CDR3. The germline gives CDR1 GTSNPN, CDR2 SVGIG (reference sequence). After removal of 5 bases from V and 3 bases from J, the junction contained 3 bases not matched to a gene. The CDR3 DNA follows: TGTGCCTGGTCGACAGGGGTCTACGAGCAGTACTTC. It translates to CAWSTGVYEQYF.

V is TRBV18 and J is TRBJ2-1; 10 positions agree with TRBD2. J gave up 7 bases and V 2 bases, and 11 bases lay outside the gene matches. This CDR3 is built from 17 residues. Germline V gives CDR1 KGHSH, CDR2 LQKENI. CDR3 in DNA: TGTGCCAGCTCACCATTGGCTAGCGGGAGTGGGAGTAATGAGCAGTTCTTC. Its protein is CASSPLASGSGSNEQFF. Full variable domain (remainder filled in from reference TRBV18 and TRBJ2-1): NAGVMQNPRHLVRRRGQEARLRCSPMKGHSHVYWYRQLPEEGLKFMVYLQKENIIDESGMPKERFSAEFPKEGPSILRIQQVVRGDSAAYFCASSPLASGSGSNEQFFGPGTRLTVL.

A single count supports this clone. The junction departs from germline at one end; a sequencing error may be responsible. CDR3 residues: CSVQDRGLNTEAFF. In DNA form, the CDR3 reads TGCAGCGTTCAAGACAGGGGCCTGAACACTGAAGCTTTCTTT. V usage is TRBV29-1 and J usage is TRBJ1-1, with 8 bases identical to TRBD1. The CDR3 consists of 14 residues. Germline-derived CDR1 and CDR2 are SQVTM and ANQGSEA.

As concerns this clone: Other DNA sequences in the sample encode the same CDR3. The rearrangement uses TRBV19 and TRBJ1-5, with D maybe TRBD1 (5 bases). V lost 6 bases and J 4 bases, leaving 7 bases between the germline ends. Germline V gene lookup returns CDR1 LNHDA and CDR2 SQIVND (reference sequence). This CDR3 contains 12 residues. This chain's CDR3 is CASRGGNQPQHF. For the CDR3, the DNA is TGTGCCAGTAGGGGGGGGAATCAGCCCCAGCATTTT.

The chain has TRBV4-2 and TRBJ2-2; D is possibly TRBD2 (6 bases). Germline CDR1 reads LGHNA; CDR2 reads YNFKEQ. V lost 4 bases and J lost 3, with 18 bases in between. The CDR3 contains 17 residues. The CDR3 protein is CASSPGTSLQYTGELFF. The CDR3, as DNA: TGTGCCAGCAGCCCCGGGACTTCGTTACAGTACACCGGGGAGCTGTTTTTT.

The gene calls are TRBV5-1 and TRBJ1-2; 7 nucleotides line up with TRBD1. The CDR3 runs to 16 residues. Germline CDR1 reads SGHRS; CDR2 reads YFSETQ. J gave up 4 bases and V 3 bases, and 12 bases lay outside the gene matches. The CDR3 DNA follows: TGCGCCAGCAGCTCCCCCCTACTGACAGGGCCCTATGGCTACACCTTC. It codes for CASSSPLLTGPYGYTF.

The rearrangement joins TRBV12-3 or TRBV12-4 to TRBJ1-1; TRBD1 matches 7 bases. The CDR3 loop spans 13 amino acids. The V and J ends lost 6 bases and 2 bases, in that order; junction bases with no gene match: 3. CDR3 amino acids: CASSRDRNTEAFF. The CDR3 DNA follows: TGTGCCAGCAGCAGGGACAGAAACACTGAAGCTTTCTTT.

This rearrangement joins TRBV28 to TRBJ2-1, with D possibly TRBD1 on 6 matching bases. V was trimmed by 3 bases and J by 10 bases, leaving 16 bases between them. Germline V gives CDR1 MDHEN, CDR2 SYDVKM. CDR3 size: 14 residues. The CDR3 DNA is TGTGCCAGCAGTTTTCCAGGGGCCTTTGGGGAGCAGTTCTTC. It encodes CASSFPGAFGEQFF.

The rearrangement links TRBV30 to TRBJ2-1; 8 bases are a match to TRBD2. Germline V CDR1 and CDR2: GTSNPN, SVGIG (reference sequence). Trimming removed 5 bases from V and 2 bases from J; junction bases left unmatched: 2. This CDR3 is 13 amino acids long. The CDR3 reads CAWERGPYNEQFF. CDR3 DNA: TGTGCCTGGGAGCGGGGGCCCTACAATGAGCAGTTCTTC.

This clone was detected once. This chain links TRBV23-1 with TRBJ2-3; TRBD2 agrees at 9 bases. TRBV23-1 is an ORF; its function is uncertain. The V and J ends lost 10 bases and 6 bases, in that order; junction bases with no gene match: 17. The CDR3 sequence is 16 residues long. CDR3 amino acids: CATSDPRREGPDTQYF. The CDR3 DNA is TGCGCCACCTCCGACCCACGGCGGGAGGGCCCGGATACGCAGTATTTT.

The chain joins TRBV7-2 to TRBJ1-4, with a tentative D call TRBD1 (6 bases). V gave up 4 bases and J gave up 5 bases, with 14 bases separating them. The CDR3 extends over 15 amino acids. Germline V lookup: CDR1 SGHTA, CDR2 FQGNSA. Here the CDR3 reads CASSYGGTKNEKLFF. CDR3 DNA: TGTGCCAGCAGCTACGGGGGGACAAAAAATGAAAAACTGTTTTTT.

The chain joins TRBV5-1 to TRBJ2-1; weak D call: TRBD2 (6 bases). The germline V gene encodes CDR1 SGHRS and CDR2 YFSETQ. This CDR3 has 15 amino acids. Trimming removed 4 bases at V and 4 bases at J, with 15 bases between. CDR3 in DNA: TGCGCCAGCAGCCTGCGCGGGGACTCTTACAATGAGCAGTTCTTC. It yields the protein CASSLRGDSYNEQFF.

This clone was picked up one time. This chain joins TRBV18 and TRBJ2-1; unclear D gene. Germline-derived CDR1 and CDR2 are KGHSH and LQKENI. V dropped 0 bases and J dropped 3 bases, with 6 bases sitting between them. The CDR3 is made up of 14 amino acids. CDR3 in DNA: TGTGCCAGCTCACCACCGGGCTACTACAATGAGCAGTTCTTC. Translated: CASSPPGYYNEQFF.

V is TRBV5-1 and J is TRBJ1-3; the D is unclear. The germline V and J ends were trimmed by 4 bases and 8 bases, with 13 bases remaining between them. The germline CDR1 and CDR2 sequences are SGHRS and YFSETQ. This CDR3 is built from 13 residues. CDR3: CASSINLADTIYF. DNA of the CDR3: TGCGCCAGCAGCATCAACCTAGCGGACACCATATATTTT.

The rearrangement uses TRBV2 and TRBJ1-2; D is undetermined. This CDR3 contains 13 residues. V gave up 7 bases and J gave up 3 bases, with 12 bases separating them. Per the germline V gene, CDR1 is SNHLY and CDR2 is FYNNEI. As DNA, the CDR3 is TGTGCCAGCATCGTAGGAGGGTACTATGGCTACACCTTC. It specifies CASIVGGYYGYTF.

The chain combines TRBV30 with TRBJ2-3, with 8 positions matching TRBD1. The V segment lost 1 base and the J segment 7 bases; nucleotides outside the gene matches: 13. From germline, CDR1 is GTSNPN and CDR2 SVGIG (reference sequence). The CDR3 is 16 amino acids. CDR3 residues: CAWSAPRTGFLNTQYF. The CDR3 region has the DNA TGTGCCTGGAGTGCCCCTCGGACAGGGTTTCTCAATACGCAGTATTTT.

V is TRBV30 and J is TRBJ2-7; D may be TRBD1 (5 bases). Trimming removed 2 bases from V and 5 bases from J, with 7 bases in between. CDR1 is GTSNPN and CDR2 is SVGIG in the germline V gene (reference sequence). The CDR3 is made up of 11 amino acids. The CDR3 loop is CAWSRGHEQYF. The CDR3 DNA sequence: TGTGCCTGGAGTAGGGGCCACGAGCAGTACTTC.

The chain carries TRBV18 and TRBJ2-2; D is ambiguous. The germline gives CDR1 KGHSH, CDR2 LQKENI. This CDR3 has 13 residues. With 3 bases removed from V and 2 bases from J, the gap between germline ends came to 4 bases. The CDR3 DNA reads TGTGCCAGCTCACCGCTAAACACCGGGGAGCTGTTTTTT. This gives the protein CASSPLNTGELFF.

This chain connects TRBV24-1 to TRBJ2-4; D is uncertain. The CDR3 has 14 amino acids. CDR1 is KGHDR, CDR2 SFDVKD, per germline. With 9 bases removed from V and 1 base from J, the gap between germline ends came to 12 bases. CDR3 nucleotides: TGTGCCACCCTAATAATGTTTGCCAAAAACATTCAGTACTTC. It translates to CATLIMFAKNIQYF.

The chain employs TRBV2 and TRBJ2-4, with TRBD2 identical over 11 bases. V gave up 8 bases and J gave up 6 bases; unmatched junction bases: 3. CDR1 and CDR2 (germline): SNHLY, FYNNEI. This CDR3 region has 13 residues. CDR3 residues: CASWGTSGNIQYF. CDR3 nucleotide sequence: TGTGCCAGCTGGGGGACTAGCGGAAACATTCAGTACTTC.

V usage is TRBV28 and J usage is TRBJ2-1; D is perhaps TRBD1 (6 bases). Germline-derived CDR1 and CDR2 are MDHEN and SYDVKM. The CDR3 spans 15 residues. V was shortened by 6 bases and J by 0 bases, with 12 bases between the two germline ends. The CDR3 DNA follows: TGTGCCAGCAGGATACAGGGAAGCTCCTACAATGAGCAGTTCTTC. Its protein product is CASRIQGSSYNEQFF. The variable domain in full, with the rest retrieved from reference TRBV28 and TRBJ2-1, is DVKVTQSSRYLVKRTGEKVFLECVQDMDHENMFWYRQDPGLGLRLIYFSYDVKMKEKGDIPEGYSVSREKKERFSLILESASTNQTSMYLCASRIQGSSYNEQFFGPGTRLTVL.